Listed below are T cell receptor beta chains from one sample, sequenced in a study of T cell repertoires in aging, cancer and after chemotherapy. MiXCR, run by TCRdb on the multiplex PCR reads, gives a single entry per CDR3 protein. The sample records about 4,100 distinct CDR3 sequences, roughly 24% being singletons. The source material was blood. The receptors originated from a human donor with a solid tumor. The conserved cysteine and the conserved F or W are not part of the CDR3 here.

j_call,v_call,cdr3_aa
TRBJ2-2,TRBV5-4,ASSSGTGGAIAGGTGELF
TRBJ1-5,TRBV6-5,ASSYSERQGDSNQPQH
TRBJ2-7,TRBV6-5,ASSGIAGGSYEQY
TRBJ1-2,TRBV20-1,SATGQGPINGYT
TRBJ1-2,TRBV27,AICRTNYGYT
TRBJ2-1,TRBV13,ASSLPARGSYNEQF
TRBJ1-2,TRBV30,AWSRMASYGYT
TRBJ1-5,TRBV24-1,ATWPYSNQPQH
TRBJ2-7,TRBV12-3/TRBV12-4,ASIPEGGVNEQY
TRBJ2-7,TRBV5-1,ASSLNPIGLGNEQY
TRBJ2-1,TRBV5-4,ASSSQGPNEQF
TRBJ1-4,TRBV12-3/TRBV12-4,ASSLVGGSEKLF
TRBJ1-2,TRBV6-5,ASSRRQGADGYT
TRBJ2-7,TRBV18,ASSPSPSGRLYEQY
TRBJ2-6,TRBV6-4,ASSDSSAVSGANVLT
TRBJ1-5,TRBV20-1,SANSGRRDQPQH
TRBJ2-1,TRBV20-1,SARYPATYNEQF
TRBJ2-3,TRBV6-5,ASSYIKVTSGSWADTQY
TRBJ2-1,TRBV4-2,ASSPSGDYNEQF
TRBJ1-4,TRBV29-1,SVDRDTKGEKLF
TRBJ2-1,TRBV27,ASSQTGTRPSYNEQF
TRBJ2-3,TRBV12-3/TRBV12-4,ASSFHPSTDTQY
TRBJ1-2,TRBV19,ASSIGTVPGYT
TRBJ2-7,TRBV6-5,ASSGLAGALSYEQY
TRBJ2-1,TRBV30,AWSGASNEQF
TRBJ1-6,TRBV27,ASRRGANYNSPLH
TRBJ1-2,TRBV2,ASNRRWGGSDGGYT
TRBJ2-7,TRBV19,ASRPTAGIDEQY
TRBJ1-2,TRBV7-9,ASSPGDYGYT
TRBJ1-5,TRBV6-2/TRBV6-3,ASSPTLGQPQH
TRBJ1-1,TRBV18,ASSPQKNNPTNTEAF
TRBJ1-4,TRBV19,ASSIRGVGSRELF
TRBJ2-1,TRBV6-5,ASSRTSGDNEQF
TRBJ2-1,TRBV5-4,ASSLRQATLWRYNEQF
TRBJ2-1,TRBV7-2,ASSLSNEQF
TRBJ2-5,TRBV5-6,ASSWGSEETQY
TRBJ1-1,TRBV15,ATSGPQGPGTEAF
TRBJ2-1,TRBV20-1,SARLAGGSYNEQF
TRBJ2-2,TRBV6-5,ASSYFGGLNTGELF
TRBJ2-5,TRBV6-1,ASSLAAETQY
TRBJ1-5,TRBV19,ASSILGGFGNQPQH
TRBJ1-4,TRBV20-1,SASSPEVGEKLF
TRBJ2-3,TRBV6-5,ASSYRSPKLAGAVDTQY
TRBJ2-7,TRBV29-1,SVMGRSSYEQY
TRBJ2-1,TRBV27,ASSLPGTSGNYNEQF